This entry concerns a single TCR beta chain. Its cognate antigen is unknown. This specimen comes from a study of cytomegalovirus exposure and HLA in healthy donors. Study conclusions and caveats: Several top significant clusters appeared, in a later analysis, to be linked to common viral pathogens.

Researchers ran the PCR with 60 Vbeta and 13 Jbeta primers. Profiling relied on immunoSEQ multiplex PCR, and the TCRdb table lists in-frame clones only, not all of them. The table includes 95,000 to 150,000 clones, 80% detected once. The CDR3 length is 14 residues. CDR1 and CDR2 (germline): MNHEY, SMNVEV (reference sequence). Trimming removed 6 bases at V and 5 bases at J, with 14 bases between. Sequencing was done on a sample of PBMCs. The V call is TRBV27, the J call TRBJ1-5; D perhaps matches TRBD1 (5 bases). This TCR derives from a female donor in good health and CMV-seropositive. CDR3: CASSPDSDYQPQHF. CDR3 nucleotides: TGTGCCAGCAGCCCCGACAGCGACTATCAGCCCCAGCATTTT.